These 3 T cell receptor beta chains came from one sample sequenced in a study of blood T cell repertoires in COVID-19. This table comes from immunoSEQ multiplex PCR, and its TCRdb copy is limited to in-frame clones, with some not included. Among 150,000 to 200,000 clones listed, 87% were seen once. The sequencing sample was made of peripheral blood. All receptors derive from a human donor in a cohort sampled during active COVID-19.

The chain joins TRBV2 to TRBJ1-6; a possible D gene is TRBD1 (5 bases). From germline, CDR1 is SNHLY and CDR2 FYNNEI. V was clipped by 6 bases and J by 10 bases, with 22 bases between them. This CDR3 has 16 amino acids. CDR3: CASSSEGEAPRSPLHF. The CDR3 region has the DNA TGTGCCAGCAGCTCAGAAGGGGAGGCCCCTCGGTCACCCCTCCACTTT.

This chain links TRBV7-6 with TRBJ1-4, with 10 nucleotides matching TRBD1. V was clipped by 1 base and J by 1 base; unmatched bases: 0. The CDR3 covers 16 residues. The germline V gene has CDR1 SGHVS and CDR2 FNYEAQ. The CDR3 DNA reads as TGTGCCAGCAGCTTAGGGACAGGGGGAACTAATGAAAAACTGTTTTTT. This gives the protein CASSLGTGGTNEKLFF. Combining the CDR3 with reference TRBV7-6 and TRBJ1-4 gives the whole variable domain GAGVSQSPRYKVTKRGQDVALRCDPISGHVSLYWYRQALGQGPEFLTYFNYEAQQDKSGLPNDRFSAERPEGSISTLTIQRTEQRDSAMYRCASSLGTGGTNEKLFFGSGTQLSVL.

V is TRBV7-2 and J is TRBJ2-2; 12 bases are a match to TRBD1. Germline V CDR1 and CDR2: SGHTA, FQGNSA. The CDR3 is 18 amino acids. Unmatched junction bases numbered 10, after V lost 3 bases and J lost 5 bases. CDR3 in DNA: TGTGCCAGCAGCTTGGCCGGGACAGGGGGCTTTCAAACCGGGGAGCTGTTTTTT. Translation gives CASSLAGTGGFQTGELFF.